The clone carrying this T cell receptor beta chain was detected a few times. Its matching antigen is unknown. These data come from a study of shared clonotypes between healthy human individuals. Trimming cost V 7 bases and J 7 bases, with 16 bases left between them. CDR3 length equals 13 residues. Germline V gene data show CDR1 as MNHNY and CDR2 as SVGAGI (reference sequence). Overall study findings and caveats: Compared with clonotypes that all four donors shared, non-shared clonotypes had lower generation probabilities. Among the subsets, naive ones generally showed larger estimated richness than memory ones.

Assay: immunoSEQ multiplex PCR; the TCRdb copy retains only in-frame clones and omits some. Found here are more than 2,000,000 clones, approximately 92% of them singletons; the top ten hold roughly 0.14%. This chain links TRBV6-6 with TRBJ1-1; TRBD1 might be the D (5 bases). Specimen: naive CD4+ T cells sorted from blood. Subset: CD45RA+ positively selected. The receptor's source is a man aged 18 to 29 in good health. CDR3 protein: CASTTDKSFEAFF. The CDR3 nucleotides read TGTGCCAGCACCACGGACAAGTCTTTTGAAGCTTTCTTT.